This T cell receptor (beta chain) comes out of a study of control samples from healthy donors and cancer patients. This clone was picked up a small number of times. TCRdb keeps only in-frame clones here, not all; method: immunoSEQ multiplex PCR. The sample holds about 94,000 clones, 90% seen once. CDR1 SNHLY and CDR2 FYNNEI come from the germline V gene. Trimming left V 7 bases short and J 5 bases short, with 18 bases between. The CDR3 is 14 amino acids. This sequence joins TRBV2 and TRBJ2-7; D might be TRBD2 (5 bases). Sample: blood. The sequence was collected from a woman aged 18-35 years in good health. The CDR3 bases are TGTGCCAGCACTAACTCAGTCGGGATCCACGAGCAGTACTTC. Its protein product is CASTNSVGIHEQYF.